This T cell receptor beta chain was identified during a study of T cell responses to AZD1222 COVID-19 vaccine. Across the study: It was second doses at about 4 or about 12 weeks that were pooled.

Points on this clone: Its matching antigen is unknown.

The assay was immunoSEQ multiplex PCR, and TCRdb's table has in-frame clones only and misses some. Of about 120,000 clones in the sample, around nine tenths were seen once. Findings of the study overall: When two AZD1222 doses had been given, Spike-specific TCR breadth and depth rose. Spike was spanned by vaccine-associated CD4 TCRs, with dominance at 160-218 and 743-854.

The CDR3 is made up of 14 amino acids. Germline V gene sequence: CDR1 LGHNA, CDR2 YSLEER. Trimming took 3 bases from V and 6 from J; bases not matched to a gene: 3. The rearrangement links TRBV4-3 to TRBJ2-7, with 12 bases matching TRBD1. Sequencing used peripheral blood, obtained on day 0 of AZD1222 vaccination. This TCR was sampled from an adult in good health. In nucleotides, the CDR3 is TGCGCCAGCAGCCACGGGACAGGGGGCAGCGAGCAGTACTTC. Encoded protein: CASSHGTGGSEQYF.